A selection of T cell receptor beta chains follows, all from one sample in a study of vaccination effects on CD4 cells after COVID-19. The antigens of these receptors remain unknown. The method was immunoSEQ multiplex PCR; TCRdb's version includes in-frame clones alone and lacks a portion of them. The profile shows more than 15,000 clones, around 70% of them singletons. The material was CD4+ T cells from PBMCs cultured with SARS-CoV-2 spike peptides, obtained after COVID-19 vaccination. The source is a human donor who had a prior SARS-CoV-2 infection. CDR3s include the opening cysteine and the closing phenylalanine or tryptophan. The D gene is left open where the match is weak. For some rows the clone size is stated as once, few or many, or as a class when expanded; others skip it.

cdr3_length	d_call	v_call	j_call	clone_size	cdr3_aa	cdr3_nt
16	-	TRBV4-2	TRBJ2-2	once	CASSQVHGGMTGELFF	TGTGCCAGCAGCCAAGTTCATGGGGGGATGACCGGGGAGCTGTTTTTT
15	TRBD1	TRBV5-1	TRBJ2-6	-	CASSSGTAGANVLTF	TGCGCCAGCAGCTCAGGGACAGCCGGGGCCAACGTCCTGACTTTC
15	TRBD1	TRBV7-2	TRBJ1-1	-	CASSQQGRADTEAFF	TGTGCCAGCAGCCAACAGGGGCGGGCCGACACTGAAGCTTTCTTT
14	-	TRBV15	TRBJ2-5	-	CATSRGRRTETQYF	TGTGCCACCAGCAGAGGTCGACGGACGGAGACCCAGTACTTC
15	-	TRBV5-4	TRBJ2-2	-	CASSATGGGTGELFF	TGTGCCAGCAGCGCCACGGGGGGCGGCACCGGGGAGCTGTTTTTT
15	-	TRBV5-6	TRBJ2-3	once	CASSLEGSITDTQYF	TGTGCCAGCAGCTTGGAGGGGTCAATCACAGATACGCAGTATTTT
16	-	TRBV4-1	TRBJ2-7	-	CASSLSPLGRNYEQYF	TGCGCCAGCAGCCTGTCCCCACTGGGGAGGAACTACGAGCAGTACTTC
14	TRBD1	TRBV5-1	TRBJ1-1	-	CASSWAGGHTEAFF	TGCGCCAGCAGCTGGGCAGGGGGCCACACTGAAGCTTTCTTT
13	-	TRBV10-3	TRBJ1-2	-	CAKSQGSGYGYTF	TGTGCCAAGTCACAGGGTTCGGGCTATGGCTACACCTTC
14	-	TRBV2	TRBJ1-3	-	CASTYPRPGNTIYF	TGTGCCAGCACCTACCCTCGGCCTGGAAACACCATATATTTT
18	TRBD1	TRBV18	TRBJ2-2	-	CASSPRGQGATHTGELFF	TGTGCCAGCTCACCACGGGGACAGGGGGCGACGCACACCGGGGAGCTGTTTTTT
15	TRBD1	TRBV14	TRBJ1-1	-	CASSPSPDRASEAFF	TGTGCCAGCAGCCCCTCCCCGGACAGGGCGTCTGAAGCTTTCTTT
13	-	TRBV6-2/TRBV6-3	TRBJ1-5	-	CASSSYSNQPQHF	TGTGCCAGCAGTAGCTATAGCAATCAGCCCCAGCATTTT
15	TRBD2	TRBV2	TRBJ2-3	once	CASRGTSAITDTQYF	TGTGCCAGCAGGGGGACTAGCGCAATCACAGATACGCAGTATTTT
17	TRBD2	TRBV7-9	TRBJ2-5	-	CASSSGTSGSVWETQYF	TGTGCCAGCAGCTCCGGGACTAGCGGGAGTGTCTGGGAGACCCAGTACTTC
15	-	TRBV5-1	TRBJ1-4	-	CASSLGRGGDEKLFF	TGCGCCAGCAGCTTGGGAAGAGGGGGAGATGAAAAACTGTTTTTT
16	-	TRBV2	TRBJ1-6	-	CASSGETGHNNSPLHF	TGTGCCAGCAGTGGGGAGACAGGTCACAATAATTCACCCCTCCACTTT
11	-	TRBV6-5	TRBJ1-1	-	CASSYYGEAFF	TGTGCCAGCAGTTATTACGGAGAAGCTTTCTTT
11	-	TRBV20-1	TRBJ2-1	-	CSARSMGVQFF	TGCAGTGCTAGATCCATGGGTGTGCAGTTCTTC
14	TRBD2	TRBV7-2	TRBJ2-2	-	CASSKRGGTGELFF	TGTGCCAGCAGCAAGCGGGGGGGCACCGGGGAGCTGTTTTTT
15	-	TRBV7-2	TRBJ2-3	-	CASSLSGDWADTQYF	TGTGCCAGCAGCTTATCAGGGGACTGGGCAGATACGCAGTATTTT
14	TRBD2	TRBV7-2	TRBJ2-7	-	CASSSSGGHYEQYF	TGTGCCAGCAGCTCAAGCGGGGGGCACTACGAGCAGTACTTC
19	TRBD1	TRBV9	TRBJ1-1	-	CASSVAPDRGDLINTEAFF	TGTGCCAGCAGCGTAGCCCCCGACAGGGGAGACCTCATCAACACTGAAGCTTTCTTT
15	-	TRBV5-1	TRBJ1-1	-	CASSLVTTGNTEAFF	TGCGCCAGCAGCTTGGTAACGACAGGCAACACTGAAGCTTTCTTT
13	TRBD1	TRBV12-3/TRBV12-4	TRBJ2-5	-	CASSAGQGETQYF	TGTGCCAGCAGCGCCGGACAGGGGGAGACCCAGTACTTC